This record looks at one T cell receptor (beta chain) sequence and its context. This clone's antigen is unknown. Base qualities are missing; no much larger clone stands one base away. The data originate from a study of blood T cell repertoires in COVID-19 (dated by TCRdb to about 2020). In the study overall: Samples covering the acute and convalescent phases of COVID-19 were provided by collaborators in the United States, Italy and Spain. The prospective study material was composed of cDNA or gDNA derived from T cells, B-cell-depleted T cells, or PBMCs. The dataset comprised deeply sampled blood TCRbeta repertoires from subjects exposed to, actively infected with, or recovered from COVID-19. The repertoires were released in a freely available public database meant as a resource for research on the immune response to SARS-CoV-2. The samples were drawn from two sources: the first 160 participants of the ongoing ImmuneRACE study, and 950 to 1,500 subjects contributed by 6 global collaborators. Sample metadata almost always included a de-identified subject ID, COVID-19 status, age in years and sex. Where available, HLA class I and class II types were taken from metadata supplied by the sample provider and were not determined by assay-based typing.

Each collaborating institution followed its own protocols to collect whole blood in K2EDTA tubes. For TCRbeta analysis, collaborator samples were shipped as frozen whole blood, as isolated PBMCs, or as DNA extracted from either sample type. Study-level results and caveats: The amount of clinical and demographic metadata varied by source and participant and was provided uncurated.

V is clipped by 2 bases and J by 5 bases, and the sequence between their germline boundaries is 13 bases long. The germline V gene (reference sequence) supplies CDR1 GTSNPN and CDR2 SVGIG. The cysteine opens and the phenylalanine closes a CDR3 of 14 amino acids. Only the CDR3 portion is preserved as DNA: 42 bases, with reading frame beginning at the first base. The immunoSEQ Assay, a bias-controlled multiplex PCR, was used to amplify TCRbeta CDR3 regions from genomic DNA. The study's processing was this. The number of nucleated cells in each sample was estimated from the amplification of reference gene primers within the assay. To quantify the absolute abundance of each unique TCRbeta CDR3 rearrangement, sequence reads were collapsed and filtered. For each sample, productive Simpson clonality was calculated as the square root of Simpson's diversity index over productive rearrangements. What TCRdb holds here is the immuneACCESS table cut down to in-frame rearrangements. Part of the clones is not present; checked against another copy, under half of the missing clones reflect an unresolved V gene, and the others are unexplained. The DNA gave D and trimming, while V, J and clone size come from that table. The sample profile shows about 180,000 clones; around 90% of them were found once. The ten largest clonotypes hold 1.6% of the sample.

Sequencing was done on a sample of peripheral blood. The source is a woman aged 45-59 years with acute or convalescent COVID-19. The V and J segments used are TRBV30 and TRBJ1-5, with no confident D gene call. The CDR3 reads as follows: CAWSLDKNHQPQHF. The sequence in DNA is TGTGCCTGGAGTCTTGACAAGAATCATCAGCCCCAGCATTTT.